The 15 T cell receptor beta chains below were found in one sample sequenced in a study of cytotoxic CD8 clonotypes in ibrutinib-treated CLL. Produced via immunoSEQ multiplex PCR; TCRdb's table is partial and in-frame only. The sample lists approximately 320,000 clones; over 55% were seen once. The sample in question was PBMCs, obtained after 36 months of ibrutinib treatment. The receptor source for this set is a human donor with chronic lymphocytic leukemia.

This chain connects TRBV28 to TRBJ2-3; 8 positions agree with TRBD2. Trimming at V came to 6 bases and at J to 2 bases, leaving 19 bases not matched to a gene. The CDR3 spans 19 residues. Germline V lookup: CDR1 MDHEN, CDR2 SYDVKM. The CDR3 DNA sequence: TGTGCCAGCAGCCCGGGAGGGCCTACGTCCCGTGGGGACACAGATACGCAGTATTTT. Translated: CASSPGGPTSRGDTDTQYF.

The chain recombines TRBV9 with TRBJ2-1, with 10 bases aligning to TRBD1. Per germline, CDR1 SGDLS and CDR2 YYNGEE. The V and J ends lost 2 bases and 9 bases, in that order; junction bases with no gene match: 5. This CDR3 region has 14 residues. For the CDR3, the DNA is TGTGCCAGCAGCGTGGCCGGGACAGGGGTTGAGCAGTTCTTC. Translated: CASSVAGTGVEQFF.

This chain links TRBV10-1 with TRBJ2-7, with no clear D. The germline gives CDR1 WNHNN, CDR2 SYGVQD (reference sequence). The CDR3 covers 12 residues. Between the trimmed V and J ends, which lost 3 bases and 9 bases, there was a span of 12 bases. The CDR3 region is CASSERSDSQYF. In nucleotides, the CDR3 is TGCGCCAGCAGTGAACGGAGTGACTCGCAGTACTTC.

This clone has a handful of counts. CDR3 sequence reads: CASKLPGPSPLHF. The DNA of the CDR3 is TGTGCCAGCAAACTTCCGGGACCGTCACCCCTCCACTTT. The rearrangement uses TRBV27 and TRBJ1-6; maybe TRBD1 (5 bases). The CDR3 is 13 amino acids. With 7 bases removed from V and 10 bases from J, the gap between germline ends came to 14 bases. CDR1 is MNHEY, CDR2 SMNVEV, per germline (reference sequence).

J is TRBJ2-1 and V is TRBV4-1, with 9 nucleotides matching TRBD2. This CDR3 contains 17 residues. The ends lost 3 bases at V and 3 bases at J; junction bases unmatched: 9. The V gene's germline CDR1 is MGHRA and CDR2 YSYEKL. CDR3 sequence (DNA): TGCGCCAGCAGCCAGAGCACCGGGACTAGCATCTACAATGAGCAGTTCTTC. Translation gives CASSQSTGTSIYNEQFF.

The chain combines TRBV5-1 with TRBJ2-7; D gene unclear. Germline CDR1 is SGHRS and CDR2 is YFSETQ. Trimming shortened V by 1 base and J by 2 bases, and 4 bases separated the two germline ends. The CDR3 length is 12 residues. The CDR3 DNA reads TGCGCCAGCAGCTTGAGACCCTACGAGCAGTACTTC. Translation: CASSLRPYEQYF.

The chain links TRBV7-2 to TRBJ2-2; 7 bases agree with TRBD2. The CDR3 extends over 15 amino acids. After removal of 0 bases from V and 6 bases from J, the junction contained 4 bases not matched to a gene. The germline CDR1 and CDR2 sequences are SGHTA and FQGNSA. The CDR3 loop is CASSLAGGLPGELFF. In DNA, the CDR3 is TGTGCCAGCAGCTTAGCGGGAGGGCTTCCCGGGGAGCTGTTTTTT.

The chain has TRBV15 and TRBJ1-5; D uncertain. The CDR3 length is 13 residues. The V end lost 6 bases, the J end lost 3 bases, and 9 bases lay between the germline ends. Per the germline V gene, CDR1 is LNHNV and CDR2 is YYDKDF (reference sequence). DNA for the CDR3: TGTGCCACCAGGGGAAAATCCAATCAGCCCCAGCATTTT. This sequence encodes CATRGKSNQPQHF.

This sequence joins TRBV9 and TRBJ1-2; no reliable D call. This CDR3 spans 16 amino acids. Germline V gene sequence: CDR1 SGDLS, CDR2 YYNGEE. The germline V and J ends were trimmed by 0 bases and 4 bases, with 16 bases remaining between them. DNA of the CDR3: TGTGCCAGCAGCGTAGAAGGCGCGGGTTTCGGCTATGGCTACACCTTC. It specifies CASSVEGAGFGYGYTF.

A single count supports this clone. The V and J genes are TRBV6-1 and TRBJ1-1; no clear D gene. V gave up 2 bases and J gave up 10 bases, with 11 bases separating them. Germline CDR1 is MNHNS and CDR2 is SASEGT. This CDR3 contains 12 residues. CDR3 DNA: TGTGCCAGCAGTGAAAGAATGATGGTAGCTTTCTTT. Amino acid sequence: CASSERMMVAFF.

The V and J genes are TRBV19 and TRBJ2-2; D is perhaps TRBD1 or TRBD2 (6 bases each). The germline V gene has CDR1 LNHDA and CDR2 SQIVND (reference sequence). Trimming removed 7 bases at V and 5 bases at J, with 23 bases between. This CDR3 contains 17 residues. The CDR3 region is CASKGGLWQGRTGELFF. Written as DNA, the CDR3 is TGTGCCAGTAAAGGGGGGCTGTGGCAGGGGCGAACCGGGGAGCTGTTTTTT.

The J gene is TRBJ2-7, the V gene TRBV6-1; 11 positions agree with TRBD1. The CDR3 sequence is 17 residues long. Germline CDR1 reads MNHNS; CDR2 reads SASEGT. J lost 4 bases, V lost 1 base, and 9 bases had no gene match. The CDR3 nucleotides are TGTGCCAGCAGTGAAGGTCGCGGGACAGGGGGGTTATACGAGCAGTACTTC. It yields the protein CASSEGRGTGGLYEQYF.

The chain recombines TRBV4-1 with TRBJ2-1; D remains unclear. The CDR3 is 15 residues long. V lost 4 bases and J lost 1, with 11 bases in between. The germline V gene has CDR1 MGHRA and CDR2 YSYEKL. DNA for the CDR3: TGCGCCAGCAGCCCTTCCCCGCGATCCTACAATGAGCAGTTCTTC. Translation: CASSPSPRSYNEQFF.

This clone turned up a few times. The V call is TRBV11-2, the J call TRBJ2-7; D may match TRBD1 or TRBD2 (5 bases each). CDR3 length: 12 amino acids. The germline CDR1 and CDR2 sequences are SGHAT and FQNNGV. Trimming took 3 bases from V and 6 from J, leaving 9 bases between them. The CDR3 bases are TGTGCCAGCAGCTTTGGGGGAGCCGAGCAGTACTTC. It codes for CASSFGGAEQYF.

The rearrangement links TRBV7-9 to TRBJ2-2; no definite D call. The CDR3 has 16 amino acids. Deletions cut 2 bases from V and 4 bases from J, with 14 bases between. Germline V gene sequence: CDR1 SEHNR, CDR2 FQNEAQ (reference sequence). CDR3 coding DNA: TGTGCCAGCAGCTTAAGCCTCTCCGGGCCCACCGGGGAGCTGTTTTTT. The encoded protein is CASSLSLSGPTGELFF.